This paragraph reports one T cell receptor beta chain. Its antigen remains unidentified. The record originates from a study of shared clonotypes between healthy human individuals. Notes on the study in general: Sharing across four donors was highest in naive CD4 (around 5%) and lowest in memory CD8 (about 0.4%).

The germline CDR1 and CDR2 sequences are ENHRY and SYGVKD. The CDR3 totals 15 residues. After removal of 6 bases from V and 7 bases from J, the junction contained 9 bases not matched to a gene. Measured with immunoSEQ multiplex PCR; TCRdb has only the in-frame clones, and not every one. The sample contains about a million clones, about 72% of which appear only once. Sequencing was performed on memory CD4+ T cells from PBMCs. Stated subset: CD45RA-negative fraction. The V gene is TRBV10-3, the J gene TRBJ1-5; TRBD1 matches 10 bases. This receptor was obtained from a man aged 18 to 35 in good health. Some clones in this sample may be carry-over from other donors' samples. The CDR3 spells CAISLTGGAGQPQHF. The CDR3, as DNA: TGTGCCATCAGCTTGACAGGGGGCGCCGGACAGCCCCAGCATTTT.